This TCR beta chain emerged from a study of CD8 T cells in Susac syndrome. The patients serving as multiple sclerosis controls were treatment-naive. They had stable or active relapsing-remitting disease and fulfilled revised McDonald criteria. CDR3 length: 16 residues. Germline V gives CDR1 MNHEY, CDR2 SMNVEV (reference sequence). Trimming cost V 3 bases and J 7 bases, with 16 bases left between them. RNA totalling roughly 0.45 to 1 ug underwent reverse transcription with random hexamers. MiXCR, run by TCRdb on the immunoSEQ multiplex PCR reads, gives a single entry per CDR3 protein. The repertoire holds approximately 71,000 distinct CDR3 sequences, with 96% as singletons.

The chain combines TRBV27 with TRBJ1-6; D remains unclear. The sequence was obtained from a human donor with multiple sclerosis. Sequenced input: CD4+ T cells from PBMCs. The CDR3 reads CASSFWPGRGNSPLHF. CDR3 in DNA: TGTGCCAGCAGTTTTTGGCCTGGCCGCGGCAATTCACCCCTCCACTTT.